Listed below are T cell receptor beta chains from one sample, sequenced in a study of human T cells and chemical hapten exposure. TCRdb redid the calling of the RACE reads with MiXCR, one entry per CDR3 protein. This table has just over 350,000 distinct CDR3 sequences, about 6.3% appearing once. The specimen was whole blood, collected in connection with sensitization to the hapten diphenylcyclopropenone (DPC). The receptors originated from a woman younger than 35 with alopecia areata. Some clones in this sample may be carry-over from other donors' samples. CDR3s include the opening cysteine and the closing phenylalanine or tryptophan. The D gene is left open where the match is weak. Clone size is shown for a subset of rows, as once, few, many or a class of expanded clone.

D gene	V gene	clone size	J gene	CDR3 protein	CDR3 DNA
-	TRBV4-2	many	TRBJ2-1	CASSQSDNEQFF	TGTGCCAGCAGCCAGTCAGACAATGAGCAGTTCTTC
-	TRBV12-3/TRBV12-4	few	TRBJ2-7	CASSWGTNYEQYF	TGTGCCAGCAGCTGGGGGACAAACTACGAGCAGTACTTC
-	TRBV7-9	-	TRBJ1-1	CASSRATANTEAFF	TGTGCCAGCAGCCGTGCGACGGCGAACACTGAAGCTTTCTTT
-	TRBV5-6	few	TRBJ1-4	CASSSIFGRNEKLFF	TGTGCCAGCAGCTCCATTTTCGGTAGAAATGAAAAACTGTTTTTT
-	TRBV15	-	TRBJ2-7	CATSRGGTAAYEQYF	TGTGCCACCAGCAGAGGAGGGACCGCAGCCTACGAGCAGTACTTC
-	TRBV28	few	TRBJ1-4	CASTGEGNEKLFF	TGTGCCAGCACCGGGGAGGGAAATGAAAAACTGTTTTTT
TRBD2	TRBV24-1	-	TRBJ2-3	CATSDRPSGPSTDTQYF	TGTGCCACCAGTGATCGTCCTAGCGGCCCAAGTACAGATACGCAGTATTTT
-	TRBV10-3	-	TRBJ2-3	CAISESHGHSTDTQYF	TGTGCCATCAGTGAGTCGCACGGGCATTCCACAGATACGCAGTATTTT
-	TRBV5-8	-	TRBJ1-5	CASGARGQPQHF	TGTGCCAGCGGGGCTCGCGGGCAGCCCCAGCATTTT
-	TRBV4-2	many	TRBJ1-1	CASSQDWGTTEAFF	TGTGCCAGCAGCCAAGACTGGGGCACCACTGAAGCTTTCTTT
-	TRBV29-1	few	TRBJ1-6	CSAQGSYNSPLHF	TGCAGCGCTCAGGGCTCCTATAATTCACCCCTCCACTTT
-	TRBV7-2	many	TRBJ2-3	CASSLGKADTQYF	TGTGCCAGCAGCTTAGGGAAGGCAGATACGCAGTATTTT
TRBD1	TRBV7-6	many	TRBJ1-2	CASSPDRAGGYTF	TGTGCCAGCAGCCCGGACAGGGCAGGCGGCTACACCTTC
TRBD1	TRBV7-2	few	TRBJ1-5	CASSLARGQGARGQPQHF	TGTGCCAGCAGCTTAGCGCGGGGACAGGGGGCGAGAGGTCAGCCCCAGCATTTT
-	TRBV6-2/TRBV6-3	-	TRBJ2-3	CASSYPEGIRTDTQYF	TGTGCCAGCAGTTATCCGGAGGGGATTAGGACAGATACGCAGTATTTT
-	TRBV11-2	many	TRBJ1-1	CASSRQPISSMNTEAFF	TGTGCCAGCAGCCGACAGCCGATCAGCTCCATGAACACTGAAGCTTTCTTT
-	TRBV7-2	many	TRBJ1-5	CASSSREPNQPQHF	TGTGCCAGCAGCTCCCGGGAACCCAATCAGCCCCAGCATTTT
TRBD1	TRBV7-9	-	TRBJ2-3	CASSLDRRRDTQYF	TGTGCCAGCAGCTTGGACAGGCGAAGGGATACGCAGTATTTT
TRBD1	TRBV27	many	TRBJ1-1	CASSTRTGLTEAFF	TGTGCCAGCAGTACCAGGACAGGACTCACTGAAGCTTTCTTT
-	TRBV10-3	-	TRBJ2-3	CAISGSPGWGTDTQYF	TGTGCCATCAGTGGCTCACCCGGGTGGGGCACAGATACGCAGTATTTT
-	TRBV20-1	many	TRBJ1-2	CSARDWETNYGYTF	TGCAGTGCTAGAGATTGGGAGACTAACTATGGCTACACCTTC
TRBD2	TRBV6-2/TRBV6-3	-	TRBJ2-2	CASNELPPTSAGELFF	TGTGCCAGCAATGAACTCCCACCGACTAGCGCCGGGGAGCTGTTTTTT
-	TRBV11-2	few	TRBJ2-5	CASSSHGGRRETQYF	TGTGCCAGCAGCTCCCATGGGGGCAGGAGGGAGACCCAGTACTTC
TRBD2	TRBV7-2	few	TRBJ2-3	CASSRTSGGVTQYF	TGTGCCAGCAGCCGGACTAGCGGGGGTGTTACGCAGTATTTT
TRBD2	TRBV5-4	-	TRBJ2-1	CASSGGTSGGTYNEQFF	TGTGCCAGCAGCGGAGGGACTAGCGGGGGAACCTACAATGAGCAGTTCTTC